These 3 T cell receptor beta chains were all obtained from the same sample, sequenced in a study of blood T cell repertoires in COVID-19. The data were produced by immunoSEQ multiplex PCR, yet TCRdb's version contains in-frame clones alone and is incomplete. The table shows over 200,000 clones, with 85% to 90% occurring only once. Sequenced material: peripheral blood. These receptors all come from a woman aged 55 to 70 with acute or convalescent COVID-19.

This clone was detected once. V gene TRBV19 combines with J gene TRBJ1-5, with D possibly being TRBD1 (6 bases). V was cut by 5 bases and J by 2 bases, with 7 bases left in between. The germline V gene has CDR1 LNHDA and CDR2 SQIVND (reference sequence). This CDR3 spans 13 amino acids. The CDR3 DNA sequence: TGTGCCAGTAGTGGACAGCGCAATCAGCCCCAGCATTTT. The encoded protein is CASSGQRNQPQHF.

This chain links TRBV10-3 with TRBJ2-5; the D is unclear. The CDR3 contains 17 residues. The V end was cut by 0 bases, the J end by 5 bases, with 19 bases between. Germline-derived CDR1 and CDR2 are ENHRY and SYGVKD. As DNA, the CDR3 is TGTGCCATCAGTGAGTCGATACTGCAGGTCTACACGGAGACCCAGTACTTC. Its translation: CAISESILQVYTETQYF.

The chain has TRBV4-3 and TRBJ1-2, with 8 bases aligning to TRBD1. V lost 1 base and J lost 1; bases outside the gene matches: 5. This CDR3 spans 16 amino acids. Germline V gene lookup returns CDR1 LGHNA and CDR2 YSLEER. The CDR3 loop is CASSQAGGESNYGYTF. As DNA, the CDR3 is TGCGCCAGCAGCCAAGCAGGGGGCGAAAGTAACTATGGCTACACCTTC.